The 2 T cell receptor beta chains reported below all come from one sample, sequenced in a study of T-cell reconstitution after alpha-beta-depleted transplantation in children. For TCRbeta, the library was prepared with unique molecular identifiers. TCRdb passed the PCR reads through MiXCR, listing each CDR3 protein once. Seen here are some 200,000 distinct CDR3 sequences, more than 14% observed once, and the top ten hold less than 15%. Source: PBMCs from the stem cell graft donor, taken from the stem cell graft. All receptors come from a human donor who donated a stem cell graft to a child with acute lymphoblastic leukemia.

The V gene is TRBV18, the J gene TRBJ1-1; tentative D call: TRBD1 (6 bases). V was clipped by 3 bases and J by 1 base, with 9 bases between them. The germline V gene has CDR1 KGHSH and CDR2 LQKENI. This CDR3 is built from 14 residues. The DNA of the CDR3 is TGTGCCAGCTCACCTCCGACAGGGAACACTGAAGCTTTCTTT. Its protein product is CASSPPTGNTEAFF.

The CDR3 bases are TGCAGTGGGGCGGGGAGTTCCTACGAGCAGTACTTC. Protein sequence: CSGAGSSYEQYF. The chain joins TRBV20-1 to TRBJ2-7, with D perhaps TRBD2 (6 bases). Trimming took 7 bases from V and 1 from J, leaving 11 bases between them. CDR3 size: 12 residues. From germline, CDR1 is DFQATT and CDR2 SNEGSKA (reference sequence).